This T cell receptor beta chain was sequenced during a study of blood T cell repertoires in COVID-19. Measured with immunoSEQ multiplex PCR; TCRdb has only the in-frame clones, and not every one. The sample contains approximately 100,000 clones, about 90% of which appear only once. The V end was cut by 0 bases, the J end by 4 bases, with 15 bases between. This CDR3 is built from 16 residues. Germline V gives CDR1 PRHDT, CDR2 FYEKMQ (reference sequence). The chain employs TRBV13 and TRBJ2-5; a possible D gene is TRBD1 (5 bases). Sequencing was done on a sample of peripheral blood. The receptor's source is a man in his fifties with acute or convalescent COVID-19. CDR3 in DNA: TGTGCCAGCAGCTTAGGGACGGTCAGGGCTGGAGAGACCCAGTACTTC. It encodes CASSLGTVRAGETQYF.